The TCR beta chain under discussion was sequenced for a study of patients and donors after allogeneic stem cell transplantation. V was clipped by 6 bases and J by 6 bases, with 1 base between them. Germline values: CDR1 KGHDR, CDR2 SFDVKD. This CDR3 spans 10 amino acids. One entry per CDR3 protein, called by TCRdb with MiXCR from the RT-PCR reads. The sample has roughly 230,000 distinct CDR3 sequences; roughly 14% are singletons. In its sample, this clonotype was seen many times. The material sequenced was blood, either unsorted or a sorted T cell fraction (not recorded which). The source of this sequence is a human donor who was either an allogeneic HSCT recipient or a stem cell or donor lymphocyte infusion donor (not recorded which). It is not recorded whose cells these are; they may come from a transplant donor. V and J are TRBV24-1 and TRBJ2-2; D ambiguous. The CDR3 DNA reads TGTGCCACCAGTTCCGGGGAGCTGTTTTTT. It is translated as CATSSGELFF.